This entry lists 21 T cell receptor beta chains sequenced from one sample in a study of cytomegalovirus exposure and HLA in healthy donors (dated by TCRdb to 2017 to 2019). To prepare the library, the immunoSEQ multiplex PCR assay was applied. The multiplex PCR relied on a mix of 60 forward primers for TCR Vbeta segments and 13 reverse primers for TCR Jbeta segments. The immuneACCESS repertoire file appears here via TCRdb, limited to in-frame rearrangements. These files lack a portion of the clones; in checked studies, under half of the deficit traces to unresolved V genes, and the cause of the others is not known. Counted in this sample were 95,000 to 150,000 clones; around 80% of them appeared once. Approximately 0.22% of the sample is in the top ten clones. The specimen sequenced was PBMCs. Receptors originate from a man in his fifties in good health and CMV-seronegative.

J is TRBJ2-3 and V is TRBV6-1; TRBD2 matches 7 bases. The junction had 3 bases not matched to a gene; V was cut back by 7 bases and J by 5 bases. CDR1 MNHNS and CDR2 SASEGT come from the germline V gene. This CDR3 is built from 12 residues. CDR3 in amino acids: CASTIAGDTQYF. The CDR3 coding sequence is TGTGCCAGCACGATAGCGGGAGATACGCAGTATTTT.

The rearrangement links TRBV2 to TRBJ1-6; tentatively, D is TRBD1 (5 bases). Germline V gives CDR1 SNHLY, CDR2 FYNNEI. The CDR3 has 12 amino acids. V was trimmed by 6 bases and J by 9 bases, leaving 9 bases between them. The CDR3 is CASRGVFSPLHF. CDR3 DNA sequence: TGTGCCAGCAGAGGGGTATTTTCACCCCTCCACTTT.

The chain couples TRBV29-1 to TRBJ2-4; possible D gene TRBD1, 6 bases. Trimming cost V 4 bases and J 7 bases, with 14 bases left between them. The CDR3 has 13 amino acids. CDR1 and CDR2 from the germline V gene are SQVTM and ANQGSEA. CDR3 region: CSVANRAGNIQYF. CDR3 coding DNA: TGCAGCGTTGCCAACAGGGCTGGGAACATTCAGTACTTC.

J is TRBJ1-5 and V is TRBV19; the match to TRBD1 covers 8 bases. CDR3 size: 12 residues. V lost 5 bases, J lost 9 bases, and 3 bases stayed unmatched. Germline CDR1 LNHDA, CDR2 SQIVND (reference sequence). CDR3 amino acids: CASSWTGRPQHF. The CDR3 DNA follows: TGTGCCAGTAGTTGGACAGGGCGGCCCCAGCATTTT. The entire variable domain, with the rest obtained from reference TRBV19 and TRBJ1-5, is as follows: DGGITQSPKYLFRKEGQNVTLSCEQNLNHDAMYWYRQDPGQGLRLIYYSQIVNDFQKGDIAEGYSVSREKKESFPLTVTSAQKNPTAFYLCASSWTGRPQHFGDGTRLSIL.

The chain couples TRBV6-1 to TRBJ1-3; D uncertain. Germline V lookup: CDR1 MNHNS, CDR2 SASEGT. V lost 5 bases to trimming and J lost 0 bases, with 11 bases between them. This CDR3 region has 15 residues. DNA of the CDR3: TGTGCCAGCAGTTCCCGAGGCGCCTCTGGAAACACCATATATTTT. Protein: CASSSRGASGNTIYF.

This chain joins TRBV28 and TRBJ2-1; 7 nucleotides align to TRBD2. V lost 0 bases, J lost 6 bases, and 5 bases stayed unmatched. Germline CDR1 and CDR2: MDHEN and SYDVKM. This CDR3 has 15 amino acids. The CDR3 is CASSLWAGASNEQFF. The CDR3 bases are TGTGCCAGCAGTTTATGGGCGGGAGCGAGCAATGAGCAGTTCTTC.

J is TRBJ2-3 and V is TRBV28; D may be TRBD2 (7 bases). The CDR3 is made up of 18 amino acids. V was pared by 3 bases and J by 2 bases, with 21 bases between. Germline lookup yields CDR1 MDHEN and CDR2 SYDVKM. The CDR3 loop reads CASSLGGSGVGTTDTQYF. CDR3 bases: TGTGCCAGCAGTTTGGGGGGGTCAGGGGTCGGAACCACAGATACGCAGTATTTT.

The chain is built from TRBV6-9 and TRBJ1-4; possibly TRBD1 for D (6 bases). V shed 3 bases and J shed 4 bases, with 12 bases lying between them. The CDR3 length is 15 residues. Germline V lookup: CDR1 MNHGY, CDR2 SVAAGI. CDR3 nucleotides: TGTGCCAGCAGTTACCCCCGGACAGATAATGAAAAACTGTTTTTT. Its translation: CASSYPRTDNEKLFF.

The chain uses TRBV5-6 and TRBJ2-7; 14 nucleotides agree with TRBD2. Germline V lookup: CDR1 SGHDT, CDR2 YYEEEE. The CDR3 has 15 amino acids. Trimming at V came to 1 base and at J to 5 bases, leaving 2 bases not matched to a gene. Here the CDR3 DNA reads TGTGCCAGCAGCTTGCTGGGACTAGCGGGAGACGAGCAGTACTTC. Amino acids: CASSLLGLAGDEQYF.

J is TRBJ2-3 and V is TRBV10-3, with TRBD1 identical over 10 bases. Germline V lookup: CDR1 ENHRY, CDR2 SYGVKD. The CDR3 is made up of 18 amino acids. Trimming removed 2 bases from V and 1 base from J; junction bases left unmatched: 9. CDR3 nucleotides: TGTGCCATCAGTGAGACGCCCGGGACAGGGGTCCGCACAGATACGCAGTATTTT. This sequence encodes CAISETPGTGVRTDTQYF.

The chain is built from TRBV4-2 and TRBJ2-2; 8 bases are shared with TRBD1. This CDR3 has 16 residues. CDR1 LGHNA and CDR2 YNFKEQ come from the germline V gene. After removal of 0 bases from V and 8 bases from J, the junction contained 8 bases not matched to a gene. CDR3 sequence (DNA): TGTGCCAGCAGCCAAGATCCAGACAGGGGTCGGGGGGAGCTGTTTTTT. This translates into CASSQDPDRGRGELFF.

The table lists this clone with a few counts. The chain is built from TRBV29-1 and TRBJ2-2, with 10 bases identical to TRBD2. The CDR3 is 14 amino acids. The germline V gene has CDR1 SQVTM and CDR2 ANQGSEA. V dropped 5 bases and J dropped 5; count of bases not matched to a gene: 5. Here the CDR3 reads CSVRAGGPTGELFF. Written as DNA, the CDR3 is TGCAGCGTTCGAGCGGGGGGGCCGACCGGGGAGCTGTTTTTT.

This sequence joins TRBV27 and TRBJ2-5; the D gene is possibly TRBD1 (6 bases). The CDR3 loop spans 15 amino acids. Germline lookup yields CDR1 MNHEY and CDR2 SMNVEV (reference sequence). Trimming took 7 bases from V and 1 from J, leaving 16 bases between them. The CDR3 is CASKGVPPGQETQYF. The DNA of the CDR3 is TGTGCCAGCAAGGGGGTACCCCCGGGCCAAGAGACCCAGTACTTC.

The chain employs TRBV14 and TRBJ1-1, with D maybe TRBD1 (6 bases). The CDR3 loop spans 15 amino acids. CDR1 SGHDN and CDR2 FVKESK come from the germline V gene. With 4 bases removed from V and 8 bases from J, the gap between germline ends came to 20 bases. The CDR3 DNA follows: TGTGCCAGCAGCCGAGGAAGGGGGGGCGGTCGGGAAGCTTTCTTT. Translated: CASSRGRGGGREAFF.

Remarks on this clone: The junction differs from germline at one of its ends, possibly a read error. The rearrangement joins TRBV7-6 to TRBJ2-3, with 12 positions matching TRBD2. CDR1 is SGHVS, CDR2 FNYEAQ, per germline. This CDR3 is built from 15 residues. The CDR3 DNA reads TGTGCCAGCAGCCTAGCGGGGGGGGGCTCTGATACGCAGTATTTT. The encoded protein is CASSLAGGGSDTQYF.

The chain is built from TRBV7-2 and TRBJ2-7; weak D call: TRBD2 (5 bases). Germline V gene data show CDR1 as SGHTA and CDR2 as FQGNSA. V lost 2 bases, J lost 3 bases, and 11 bases lay in between. This CDR3 contains 14 residues. The CDR3 loop is CASSLSGEIYEQYF. CDR3 in DNA: TGTGCCAGCAGCTTAAGTGGGGAGATCTACGAGCAGTACTTC.

V is TRBV27 and J is TRBJ2-7; D is possibly TRBD1 (6 bases). The V end lost 3 bases, the J end lost 7 bases, and 28 bases lay between the germline ends. The CDR3 has 18 residues. Germline-derived CDR1 and CDR2 are MNHEY and SMNVEV (reference sequence). DNA of the CDR3: TGTGCCAGCAGTTTTGAGGCCCCTCGGACAGACCGGGCGTGGGAGCAGTACTTC. This encodes CASSFEAPRTDRAWEQYF.

The chain is built from TRBV4-2 and TRBJ2-7; TRBD1 matches 7 bases. Looked up from germline, CDR1 is LGHNA and CDR2 is YNFKEQ. This CDR3 has 15 amino acids. The ends lost 0 bases at V and 5 bases at J; junction bases unmatched: 7. DNA for the CDR3: TGTGCCAGCAGCCAAGACAGGGGGAGTCGGAACGAGCAGTACTTC. Translating gives CASSQDRGSRNEQYF.

This clone was counted only a few times. This rearrangement joins TRBV19 to TRBJ1-5, with unresolved D. The CDR3 extends over 14 amino acids. V was clipped by 4 bases and J by 0 bases, with 7 bases between them. CDR1 LNHDA and CDR2 SQIVND come from the germline V gene (reference sequence). The CDR3 is CASSTGNSNQPQHF. The CDR3 bases are TGTGCCAGTAGTACCGGGAATAGCAATCAGCCCCAGCATTTT.

The chain recombines TRBV28 with TRBJ2-7; 7 positions match TRBD2. J lost 6 bases, V lost 1 base, and 9 bases had no gene match. The CDR3 totals 15 residues. The germline V gene encodes CDR1 MDHEN and CDR2 SYDVKM. CDR3: CASSLSPSGSLEQYF. DNA for the CDR3: TGTGCCAGCAGTTTATCTCCTAGCGGTAGCCTCGAGCAGTACTTC.

The chain uses TRBV9 and TRBJ1-2; the match to TRBD1 covers 10 bases. Germline V gives CDR1 SGDLS, CDR2 YYNGEE. The CDR3 length is 18 residues. V dropped 0 bases and J dropped 4; count of bases not matched to a gene: 12. CDR3 amino acids: CASSVGPPDRGGLYGYTF. CDR3 nucleotide sequence: TGTGCCAGCAGCGTAGGCCCCCCGGACAGGGGGGGACTCTATGGCTACACCTTC.